This T cell receptor beta chain was captured by sequencing in a study of Ad26.COV2.S vaccination and SARS-CoV-2 variants (TCRdb year 2021). Background on the whole study: Donors in the vaccine arm were drawn from COV1001, a multicentre, randomized, double-blind, placebo-controlled phase I-IIa trial testing Ad26.COV2.S in healthy adults. Participants in the trial were split at random into five groups of five each, receiving low-dose or high-dose Ad26.COV2.S once or twice, or else placebo on both occasions. The TCR-sequenced set comprised about 30 samples: approximately 19 Ad26.COV2.S vaccine recipients, 5 placebo recipients and 8 SARS-CoV-2 convalescent individuals. TCRbeta repertoire sequencing was used to assess the specificity and breadth of SARS-CoV-2-reactive T cell receptors after Ad26.COV2.S vaccination. Ad26.COV2.S was administered intramuscularly at a dose of 5x10^10 or 1x10^11 viral particles, either as one shot or as two shots given 56 days apart. Investigators remained blinded to trial group allocation during experiments and outcome assessment.

General study outcomes and caveats: The study lacked the statistical power to compare responses across vaccine doses or regimens. Spike-specific TCR breadth was higher in Ad26.COV2.S recipients than in placebo recipients (P = 0.0014). The authors noted that the TCR breadth and depth analyses may have underestimated total T cell responses. After vaccination, substantial breadth of spike-specific CD8+ and CD4+ T cell responses was reported. Vaccine and placebo recipients had comparable non-spike TCR breadth, which fits with the vaccine containing only spike.

A note on this clone: What this receptor recognizes is not known. Per-nucleotide qualities are absent, and no much larger clonotype sits a single base away.

The treatment or condition label of this sample denotes: some 20 received Ad26.COV2.S at low or high dose, single or two shots; several received placebo; per-sample allocation not given. Repertoires of vaccine and placebo recipients were sequenced from samples taken on day 63 after the first injection. Between 29 July and 7 August 2020, Cohort 1b enrolled around 24 adults aged 18-55 years at one site in Boston, USA. Ad26.COV2.S was a replication-incompetent adenovirus type 26 vector expressing a prefusion-stabilized SARS-CoV-2 spike protein from the original Wuhan strain. The immunoSEQ Assay was the method used to sequence TCRbeta CDR3 regions. After extraction, genomic DNA underwent amplification by bias-controlled multiplex PCR, followed by high-throughput sequencing. The paper's processing steps were these. To quantify the absolute abundance of every unique TCRbeta CDR3 region, sequences were collapsed and filtered. T cell fraction was estimated by normalization of TCRbeta template counts to usable DNA, with usable DNA being measured through amplification of reference genes present in all nucleated cells. Repertoire TCRs were annotated as SARS-CoV-2-specific when V gene, CDR3 amino acid sequence and J gene were exactly matched to a known reactive TCR set. The reference SARS-CoV-2 TCR set was derived from MIRA and filtered for enrichment in COVID-19-positive ImmuneCODE repertoires, a step that removed public or cross-reactive TCRs. Using the MIRA antigens, annotated TCRs were further analysed by specific ORF or by position within an ORF. Depth was the summed frequency of annotated unique rearrangements, while breadth was defined as annotated unique rearrangements over total unique productive rearrangements. Group comparisons of TCR breadth used two-sided Wilcoxon rank-sum tests. Imported from immuneACCESS, the table was reduced by TCRdb to in-frame sequences with V and J called. These copies leave out some clones; in studies compared against another copy, an unresolved V gene accounts for under half, and the cause of the remainder is not known. That table gives V, J and clone size, and the DNA gave D and trimming. This sample has 350,000 to 450,000 clones in its table, and 70% to 90% of those were observed once. 3.3% of the sample is held by the ten biggest clonotypes.

CDR1 and CDR2 are drawn from the germline V gene: MNHEY, SVGEGT. Germline trimming amounts to 2 bases on V and 2 bases on J, with 0 as the count of junction bases outside the gene matches. From cysteine to phenylalanine, the CDR3 is 15 amino acids long. The retained sequence is limited to the CDR3, 45 bases, with the frame set at the first base. The material was peripheral blood, obtained in a trial of Ad26.COV2.S vaccine versus placebo. This TCR was recovered from a person aged 18-65 years who received the Ad26.COV2.S COVID-19 vaccine or a placebo. The rearranged segments are TRBV6-2 or TRBV6-3 and TRBJ2-7, and TRBD2 matches 13 of the central bases. The CDR3 sequence is CASSYTSGGAYEQYF. At the DNA level, the sequence is TGTGCCAGCAGTTACACTAGCGGGGGGGCCTACGAGCAGTACTTC.